A single sample gave rise to the 18 T cell receptor beta chains below, sequenced in a study of blood T cells in healthy people across ages. The use of a sample-barcoded 5' primer and a J-beta primer mix characterized a second PCR of roughly 6 to 12 cycles. MiXCR, applied by TCRdb to the 5' RACE reads, yields one record per CDR3 protein. This sample has about a million distinct CDR3 sequences, with roughly 50% found just once. The specimen sequenced was blood. These receptors all stem from a man aged 30-40 years in good health.

This chain uses TRBV28 with TRBJ1-6; D might be TRBD1 (6 bases). Trimming stripped 6 bases from V and 9 bases from J, with 9 bases between. CDR3 length: 12 residues. Germline CDR1 reads MDHEN; CDR2 reads SYDVKM. CDR3 region: CASRHRVSPLHF. DNA of the CDR3: TGTGCCAGCAGGCACAGGGTTTCACCCCTCCACTTT.

V is TRBV7-2 and J is TRBJ2-1, with D possibly matching TRBD2 (7 bases). Trimming cost V 4 bases and J 6 bases, with 10 bases left between them. The CDR3 runs 13 residues. Germline values: CDR1 SGHTA, CDR2 FQGNSA. This chain's CDR3 is CASSSRGANEQFF. CDR3 DNA: TGTGCCAGCAGCTCCCGGGGGGCCAATGAGCAGTTCTTC. The whole variable domain, remainder taken from reference TRBV7-2 and TRBJ2-1, is GAGVSQSPSNKVTEKGKDVELRCDPISGHTALYWYRQSLGQGLEFLIYFQGNSAPDKSGLPSDRFSAERTGGSVSTLTIQRTQQEDSAVYLCASSSRGANEQFFGPGTRLTVL.

The genes are TRBV6-5 and TRBJ1-2, with 7 bases that match TRBD1. The CDR3 runs 16 residues. The ends lost 0 bases at V and 4 bases at J; junction bases unmatched: 8. CDR1 is MNHEY, CDR2 SVGAGI, per germline. The CDR3 DNA sequence: TGTGCCAGCAGTTACTCCCGACAGGGCTGGGGCTATGGCTACACCTTC. It encodes CASSYSRQGWGYGYTF.

The genes are TRBV7-9 and TRBJ2-7; a weak D match, TRBD2 (5 bases). Germline loops: CDR1 SEHNR, CDR2 FQNEAQ (reference sequence). This CDR3 has 15 amino acids. The V end lost 1 base, the J end lost 5 bases, and 15 bases lay between the germline ends. DNA for the CDR3: TGTGCCAGCAGCTTAGATGGACTTTGGGAGAACGAGCAGTACTTC. It specifies CASSLDGLWENEQYF.

This clonotype appeared once. The J gene is TRBJ2-1, the V gene TRBV6-5; 11 nucleotides line up with TRBD1. This CDR3 is built from 16 residues. CDR1 and CDR2 from the germline V gene are MNHEY and SVGAGI. V lost 2 bases, J lost 7 bases, and 7 bases stayed unmatched. The CDR3 sequence is CASSYQGTGGSNEQFF. CDR3 coding DNA: TGTGCCAGCAGTTACCAGGGGACAGGGGGGTCGAATGAGCAGTTCTTC.

The rearrangement uses TRBV12-3 or TRBV12-4 and TRBJ1-2; D unclear. The CDR3 has 16 amino acids. V gave up 4 bases and J gave up 0 bases, with 15 bases separating them. CDR3 protein: CASSWAATYTNYGYTF. DNA of the CDR3: TGTGCCAGCAGTTGGGCCGCAACTTACACTAACTATGGCTACACCTTC.

This clonotype occurred a few times. The rearrangement links TRBV6-1 to TRBJ2-7, with D possibly matching TRBD1 (5 bases). Germline-derived CDR1 and CDR2 are MNHNS and SASEGT. Trimming cost V 2 bases and J 4 bases, with 9 bases left between them. The CDR3 sequence is 13 residues long. The DNA for the CDR3 is TGTGCCAGCAGTGAACTGGCAGGGTACGAGCAGTACTTC. It specifies CASSELAGYEQYF.

This clonotype has at least ten counts. The V and J genes are TRBV6-5 and TRBJ2-7; 7 bases are shared with TRBD1. Germline V gene lookup returns CDR1 MNHEY and CDR2 SVGAGI. This CDR3 has 16 residues. V was pared by 0 bases and J by 4 bases, with 9 bases of the junction left unmatched. CDR3 sequence reads: CASSYSSDRVGYEQYF. As DNA, the CDR3 is TGTGCCAGCAGTTACTCTTCCGACAGGGTGGGGTACGAGCAGTACTTC.

V and J are TRBV3-1 and TRBJ2-2, with 7 bases matching TRBD1. V was pared by 4 bases and J by 2 bases, with 10 bases of the junction left unmatched. The CDR3 is 17 residues long. Germline V CDR1 and CDR2: LGHDT, YNNKEL (reference sequence). The CDR3 sequence: CASSPRTGASNTGELFF. CDR3 DNA sequence: TGTGCCAGCAGCCCACGAACAGGGGCCTCTAACACCGGGGAGCTGTTTTTT.

This clonotype was seen once. The gene calls are TRBV7-2 and TRBJ2-7; D possibly matches TRBD1 or TRBD2 (5 bases each). Germline V CDR1 and CDR2: SGHTA, FQGNSA. The CDR3 covers 16 residues. V lost 5 bases to trimming and J lost 2 bases, with 19 bases between them. Here the CDR3 DNA reads TGTGCCAGCAGCCGTTCACCCGGGACGCTAACCTACGAGCAGTACTTC. Translated, it gives CASSRSPGTLTYEQYF. The full variable domain, in which reference TRBV7-2 and TRBJ2-7 provide the parts outside the CDR3, is GAGVSQSPSNKVTEKGKDVELRCDPISGHTALYWYRQSLGQGLEFLIYFQGNSAPDKSGLPSDRFSAERTGGSVSTLTIQRTQQEDSAVYLCASSRSPGTLTYEQYFGPGTRLTVT.

This clonotype is a singleton in its sample. J is TRBJ2-4 and V is TRBV7-2; TRBD1 might be the D (5 bases). The V gene's germline CDR1 is SGHTA and CDR2 FQGNSA. Trimming cost V 2 bases and J 9 bases, with 11 bases left between them. This CDR3 is 13 amino acids long. The CDR3 coding sequence is TGTGCCAGCAGCTTAAACTCCCAGGGCATTCAGTACTTC. This translates into CASSLNSQGIQYF.

In its sample, this clonotype was seen many times. The chain has TRBV3-1 and TRBJ1-5; D is ambiguous. Germline V CDR1 and CDR2: LGHDT, YNNKEL (reference sequence). CDR3 size: 16 residues. V shed 1 base and J shed 3 bases, with 13 bases lying between them. CDR3 in amino acids: CASSQGSPSTNQPQHF. The CDR3, as DNA: TGTGCCAGCAGCCAAGGTTCACCGTCTACCAATCAGCCCCAGCATTTT.

The DNA for the CDR3 is TGTGCCAGCAGTCAAGGATCGTACCATAATGAGCAGTTCTTC. Its protein product is CASSQGSYHNEQFF. The chain carries TRBV7-2 and TRBJ2-1; D is undetermined. V was pared by 6 bases and J by 7 bases, with 16 bases between. Germline V lookup: CDR1 SGHTA, CDR2 FQGNSA. CDR3 size: 14 residues.

V usage is TRBV27 and J usage is TRBJ2-1; 8 positions agree with TRBD1. The V gene's germline CDR1 is MNHEY and CDR2 SMNVEV (reference sequence). V shed 1 base and J 4 bases; nucleotides not matched to a gene: 6. The CDR3 contains 16 residues. CDR3: CASSLFGTGQYNEQFF. CDR3 in DNA: TGTGCCAGCAGTTTATTTGGGACAGGCCAGTACAATGAGCAGTTCTTC.

DNA of the CDR3: TGTGCCAGCAGGGACAAAAATAGCAATCAGCCCCAGCATTTT. It codes for CASRDKNSNQPQHF. The chain joins TRBV6-1 to TRBJ1-5; possible D gene TRBD1, 5 bases. Between the trimmed V and J ends, which lost 6 bases and 0 bases, there was a span of 9 bases. CDR1 and CDR2 from the germline V gene are MNHNS and SASEGT. This CDR3 contains 14 residues.

This clonotype was seen more than once but under ten times. The chain has TRBV6-5 and TRBJ2-5; D might be TRBD1 or TRBD2, each matching 6 bases. Trimming stripped 6 bases from V and 7 bases from J, with 18 bases between. Germline V gene lookup returns CDR1 MNHEY and CDR2 SVGAGI. The CDR3 runs to 14 residues. DNA for the CDR3: TGTGCCAGCAGGATCCCGGGGGCCGAGGGGACCCAGTACTTC. Encoded protein: CASRIPGAEGTQYF.

This clonotype was observed a few times. The rearrangement joins TRBV25-1 to TRBJ2-5; TRBD2 is a possible D gene (5 bases). CDR3 length equals 13 residues. The germline V gene encodes CDR1 MGHDK and CDR2 SYGVNS. V lost 6 bases to trimming and J lost 4 bases, with 12 bases between them. The CDR3 DNA is TGTGCCAGCAGCCAACTAGACCCAGAGACCCAGTACTTC. Its protein product is CASSQLDPETQYF. Based on the CDR3 plus reference TRBV25-1 and TRBJ2-5, the full variable domain is EADIYQTPRYLVIGTGKKITLECSQTMGHDKMYWYQQDPGMELHLIHYSYGVNSTEKGDLSSESTVSRIRTEHFPLTLESARPSHTSQYLCASSQLDPETQYFGPGTRLLVL.

The chain combines TRBV27 with TRBJ2-3; D may correspond to TRBD1 or TRBD2 (7 bases each). This CDR3 region has 15 residues. Trimming removed 7 bases at V and 2 bases at J, with 16 bases between. The germline gives CDR1 MNHEY, CDR2 SMNVEV (reference sequence). CDR3 DNA sequence: TGTGCCAGCAACCAGGGGGGGGGCATCACAGATACGCAGTATTTT. It translates to CASNQGGGITDTQYF.